This T cell receptor beta chain was sequenced during a study of blood T cell repertoires in COVID-19. Study context: COVID-19 samples collected from the United States, Italy and Spain covered acute and convalescent phases. Sample material is recorded as cDNA or gDNA derived from T cells, B-cell-depleted T cells, or PBMCs.

Recruited during active infection, patients (from Seattle) were subsequently followed longitudinally. Germline V lookup: CDR1 MNHNY, CDR2 SVGAGI (reference sequence). CDR3 length: 14 amino acids. Trimming removed 4 bases from V and 5 bases from J; junction bases left unmatched: 3. Original analysis: Cell counts per sample came from amplifying reference gene primers. The repertoire was sequenced with immunoSEQ multiplex PCR; TCRdb's copy has only in-frame clones and lacks some. V and J calls and clone size are those listed in that table; D and trimming were worked out from the DNA. This sample has a few hundred thousand clones, with around 88% found just once.

The sequencing input was peripheral blood. This TCR came from a woman younger than 45 with COVID-19, enrolled during active disease. The rearrangement uses TRBV6-6 and TRBJ1-5; the match to TRBD1 covers 9 bases. The CDR3 region is CASSLTGGYQPQHF. The CDR3 DNA sequence: TGTGCCAGCAGTTTGACAGGGGGATATCAGCCCCAGCATTTT.